The 30 T cell receptor beta chains below all came from one sample that was sequenced in a study of beta chain features in type 1 diabetes. These receptors have no identified antigens. The entirety of the isolated RNA underwent reverse transcription, so expressed TCRB transcripts were sequenced. Sequenced by immunoSEQ multiplex PCR; TCRdb stores in-frame clones only, minus some. This sample has 250,000 or so clones, with 20% found just once. Findings and limits, study-wide: Moderate yet significant TCRB CDR3 shortening was seen in Type 1 diabetes patients in all four CD4+ subsets.

Source material: naive CD4+ T cells from blood. These receptors came from a woman in her thirties or forties with type 1 diabetes.

This rearrangement joins TRBV5-6 to TRBJ1-2; tentative D call: TRBD1 (5 bases). Germline CDR1 SGHDT, CDR2 YYEEEE. This CDR3 is built from 12 residues. Trimming shortened V by 2 bases and J by 8 bases, and 10 bases separated the two germline ends. The CDR3, as DNA: TGTGCCAGCAGCTTATTACAGGAGGGCTACACCTTC. It is translated as CASSLLQEGYTF.

The chain recombines TRBV4-2 with TRBJ1-4; 12 positions agree with TRBD1. J was trimmed by 3 bases and V by 4 bases; bases with no gene match: 3. This CDR3 region has 16 residues. CDR1 and CDR2 from the germline V gene are LGHNA and YNFKEQ. The CDR3 nucleotides are TGTGCCAGCAGCCCGGGACAGGGGGCAGCTAATGAAAAACTGTTTTTT. Amino acid sequence: CASSPGQGAANEKLFF.

The gene calls are TRBV30 and TRBJ1-2; 7 nucleotides match TRBD1. Germline-derived CDR1 and CDR2 are GTSNPN and SVGIG (reference sequence). Germline trimming cut 5 bases from V and 7 bases from J; bases unmatched to any gene: 10. This CDR3 is built from 13 residues. Here the CDR3 reads CAWARGLSSGYTF. CDR3 sequence (DNA): TGTGCCTGGGCGAGGGGGCTTTCGAGTGGCTACACCTTC.

The sample holds a few counts of this clone. This chain joins TRBV4-1 and TRBJ2-1, with TRBD2 identical over 8 bases. Trimming took 1 base from V and 7 from J; bases not matched to a gene: 9. The CDR3 is made up of 16 amino acids. The V gene's germline CDR1 is MGHRA and CDR2 YSYEKL. This CDR3 is CASSQARGGPRNEQFF. CDR3 in DNA: TGCGCCAGCAGCCAAGCTCGGGGGGGGCCACGTAATGAGCAGTTCTTC.

This sequence joins TRBV4-2 and TRBJ1-5; D is undetermined. This CDR3 spans 12 amino acids. Trimming pared 1 base from V and 5 bases from J, leaving 3 bases between. Germline loops: CDR1 LGHNA, CDR2 YNFKEQ. CDR3 nucleotide sequence: TGTGCCAGCAGCCAAGGCGATCAGCCCCAGCATTTT. Amino acids: CASSQGDQPQHF.

This rearrangement joins TRBV11-1 to TRBJ2-4, with D perhaps matching TRBD2 (5 bases). V was clipped by 3 bases and J by 6 bases, with 12 bases between them. There are 14 residues in the CDR3. The germline gives CDR1 SGHAT, CDR2 FQDESV (reference sequence). The CDR3 nucleotides are TGTGCCAGCAGCTTTGGTCGAGGGTCAAACATTCAGTACTTC. This sequence encodes CASSFGRGSNIQYF.

The J gene is TRBJ2-7, the V gene TRBV6-1; D not certain. The CDR3 covers 13 residues. CDR1 is MNHNS, CDR2 SASEGT, per germline. Deletions cut 7 bases from V and 3 bases from J, with 13 bases between. The CDR3 nucleotides read TGTGCCAGCAAGTCCAACACATTCTACGAGCAGTACTTC. Its translation is CASKSNTFYEQYF.

The table lists this clone with a few counts. The V gene is TRBV18, the J gene TRBJ2-7, with a weak D call TRBD1 (6 bases). The V gene lost 3 bases and the J gene lost 3 bases, with 9 bases spanning the gap. The CDR3 contains 13 residues. Per the germline V gene, CDR1 is KGHSH and CDR2 is LQKENI. This CDR3 reads CASSPVRGYEQYF. CDR3 DNA: TGTGCCAGCTCACCGGTCAGGGGCTACGAGCAGTACTTC. Based on the CDR3 plus reference TRBV18 and TRBJ2-7, the full variable domain is NAGVMQNPRHLVRRRGQEARLRCSPMKGHSHVYWYRQLPEEGLKFMVYLQKENIIDESGMPKERFSAEFPKEGPSILRIQQVVRGDSAAYFCASSPVRGYEQYFGPGTRLTVT.

The J gene is TRBJ2-1, the V gene TRBV7-2; D ambiguous. The length of the CDR3 is 12 residues. V lost 0 bases, J lost 9 bases, and 6 bases lay in between. Germline V gives CDR1 SGHTA, CDR2 FQGNSA. CDR3 nucleotides: TGTGCCAGCAGCTTAGCCCGCGGTGAGCAGTTCTTC. This sequence encodes CASSLARGEQFF.

The chain is built from TRBV7-2 and TRBJ2-2; D might be TRBD1 (5 bases). V lost 5 bases, J lost 4 bases, and 14 bases lay in between. Per germline, CDR1 SGHTA and CDR2 FQGNSA. The CDR3 consists of 15 residues. The CDR3 loop reads CASSRGHPSTGELFF. The DNA for the CDR3 is TGTGCCAGCAGCCGAGGACATCCAAGCACCGGGGAGCTGTTTTTT.

This clone appeared a few times. The chain links TRBV7-2 to TRBJ1-1; D is possibly TRBD1 (6 bases). There are 15 residues in the CDR3. The V gene's germline CDR1 is SGHTA and CDR2 FQGNSA. Trimming pared 5 bases from V and 1 base from J, leaving 14 bases between. This CDR3 is CASSQTRDKNTEAFF. The CDR3 nucleotides are TGTGCCAGCAGCCAGACCCGGGACAAGAACACTGAAGCTTTCTTT.

This clone turned up a few times. The chain combines TRBV18 with TRBJ2-1; 11 nucleotides align to TRBD2. Germline CDR1 and CDR2: KGHSH and LQKENI. With V trimmed by 3 bases and J by 9 bases, 1 base remained unmatched. This CDR3 has 13 amino acids. CDR3 region: CASSPGLAGEQFF. CDR3 bases: TGTGCCAGCTCACCCGGACTAGCGGGTGAGCAGTTCTTC.

A word on this clone: Relative to the germline gene, one junction end is altered; a read error may explain this. The V gene is TRBV5-1, the J gene TRBJ2-7, with D tentatively TRBD2 (5 bases). Germline values: CDR1 SGHRS, CDR2 YFSETQ. The CDR3 extends over 11 amino acids. The CDR3 is CASRFDGEQYF. CDR3 DNA: TGCGCCAGCCGGTTTGACGGGGAGCAATACTTC.

The chain couples TRBV5-1 to TRBJ2-4; unclear D gene. The V end was cut by 4 bases, the J end by 5 bases, with 13 bases between. The germline V gene has CDR1 SGHRS and CDR2 YFSETQ. The CDR3 spans 14 residues. The CDR3 DNA reads TGCGCCAGCAGCCCGAACTCCCCCCAAAACATTCAGTACTTC. Amino acid sequence: CASSPNSPQNIQYF.

The chain has TRBV5-1 and TRBJ1-4, with a possible D match to TRBD1 (5 bases). The CDR3 sequence is 14 residues long. CDR1 SGHRS and CDR2 YFSETQ come from the germline V gene. V lost 4 bases to trimming and J lost 8 bases, with 15 bases between them. CDR3 nucleotides: TGCGCCAGCAGCCCCGGCCTGGAGGGGGAAAAACTGTTTTTT. Translation gives CASSPGLEGEKLFF.

This clone was seen more than once but under ten times. The J gene is TRBJ1-2, the V gene TRBV30; no clear D. The V end lost 1 base, the J end lost 6 bases, and 12 bases lay between the germline ends. The CDR3 loop spans 13 amino acids. The germline V gene has CDR1 GTSNPN and CDR2 SVGIG (reference sequence). CDR3 sequence (DNA): TGTGCCTGGAGTGAACAGCCCGGGGATGGCTACACCTTC. Its protein product is CAWSEQPGDGYTF.

V usage is TRBV28 and J usage is TRBJ2-7, with D maybe TRBD2 (5 bases). This CDR3 comprises 15 residues. Per germline, CDR1 MDHEN and CDR2 SYDVKM. Trimming left V 3 bases short and J 6 bases short, with 18 bases between. CDR3 nucleotide sequence: TGTGCCAGCAGTTTGTGGGCCCCGAGGGTCACCGAGCAGTACTTC. Translating gives CASSLWAPRVTEQYF.

V usage is TRBV29-1 and J usage is TRBJ1-5; no clear D. The V end lost 4 bases, the J end lost 11 bases, and 15 bases lay between the germline ends. The CDR3 spans 12 residues. Germline values: CDR1 SQVTM, CDR2 ANQGSEA. CDR3 sequence reads: CSVGDDSRAQHF. The CDR3, as DNA: TGCAGCGTTGGGGATGATTCGAGGGCCCAGCATTTT.

This clone was seen a handful of times. The J gene is TRBJ2-3, the V gene TRBV4-3, with a tentative D call TRBD1 (6 bases). Between the trimmed V and J ends, which lost 2 bases and 4 bases, there was a span of 7 bases. The CDR3 runs 13 residues. From germline, CDR1 is LGHNA and CDR2 YSLEER. CDR3 sequence reads: CASSQPGADTQYF. In DNA form, the CDR3 reads TGCGCCAGCAGCCAACCAGGGGCAGATACGCAGTATTTT.

The table lists this clone with a few counts. The genes are TRBV28 and TRBJ2-1, with 7 bases that match TRBD2. CDR1 is MDHEN and CDR2 is SYDVKM in the germline V gene. Trimming cost V 4 bases and J 6 bases; bases outside gene matches: 9. CDR3 length: 15 amino acids. CDR3 sequence: CASSSGGGRANEQFF. The DNA of the CDR3 is TGTGCCAGCAGTTCCGGCGGGGGAAGGGCCAATGAGCAGTTCTTC.

This chain uses TRBV7-2 with TRBJ2-5; 8 positions agree with TRBD2. The CDR3 contains 15 residues. The V gene end was trimmed by 3 bases and the J gene end by 2 bases; junction bases not matched to a gene: 5. Germline V gene lookup returns CDR1 SGHTA and CDR2 FQGNSA. CDR3 bases: TGTGCCAGCAGCTTGAGCGGGAGTACTCAAGAGACCCAGTACTTC. It translates to CASSLSGSTQETQYF.

A few counts support this clone. The V gene is TRBV4-3, the J gene TRBJ1-1; 8 nucleotides align to TRBD1. V dropped 4 bases and J dropped 3; count of bases not matched to a gene: 4. The CDR3 loop spans 14 amino acids. Germline CDR1 LGHNA, CDR2 YSLEER. Here the CDR3 reads CASSRGQGDTEAFF. The CDR3 bases are TGCGCCAGCAGCCGCGGACAGGGAGACACTGAAGCTTTCTTT.

V and J are TRBV5-4 and TRBJ1-2; D perhaps matches TRBD1 (6 bases). The CDR3 is 16 amino acids. Germline V gene lookup returns CDR1 SGHNT and CDR2 YYREEE (reference sequence). The V end lost 4 bases, the J end lost 4 bases, and 20 bases lay between the germline ends. The DNA of the CDR3 is TGTGCCAGCAGCCTATCTAGCGGGGGCTTAACCTATGGCTACACCTTC. Protein: CASSLSSGGLTYGYTF.

This clone was observed a few times. V gene TRBV9 combines with J gene TRBJ1-1; D is perhaps TRBD1 (5 bases). Trimming stripped 3 bases from V and 6 bases from J, with 18 bases between. The CDR3 length is 15 residues. Looked up from germline, CDR1 is SGDLS and CDR2 is YYNGEE. CDR3 sequence reads: CASSGGANWGPEAFF. Here the CDR3 DNA reads TGTGCCAGCAGCGGTGGAGCGAACTGGGGCCCTGAAGCTTTCTTT.

This clone was seen only a few times. The V call is TRBV7-9, the J call TRBJ2-3, with D unresolved. CDR3 length: 10 amino acids. Germline V gene lookup returns CDR1 SEHNR and CDR2 FQNEAQ (reference sequence). Trimming cost V 7 bases and J 5 bases, with 4 bases left between them. The CDR3 loop reads CASNGDTQYF. In nucleotides, the CDR3 is TGTGCCAGCAACGGAGATACGCAGTATTTT.

The chain employs TRBV7-2 and TRBJ1-5, with a possible D match to TRBD1 (6 bases). CDR1 and CDR2 from the germline V gene are SGHTA and FQGNSA. This CDR3 is 13 amino acids long. Trimming took 5 bases from V and 6 from J, leaving 11 bases between them. CDR3 sequence: CASSINRAQPQHF. The DNA for the CDR3 is TGTGCCAGCAGCATCAACAGGGCTCAGCCCCAGCATTTT.

Only a few counts were recorded for this clone. The chain carries TRBV4-1 and TRBJ1-2; D unresolved. Per the germline V gene, CDR1 is MGHRA and CDR2 is YSYEKL. This CDR3 comprises 14 residues. V lost 1 base and J 3 bases, leaving 9 bases between the germline ends. CDR3 sequence (DNA): TGCGCCAGCAGCCAAGCGGAGGGCGACTATGGCTACACCTTC. It yields the protein CASSQAEGDYGYTF.

This clone was detected a few times. The J gene is TRBJ1-1, the V gene TRBV4-3; 7 bases agree with TRBD1. V gave up 1 base and J gave up 7 bases; unmatched junction bases: 9. Germline loops: CDR1 LGHNA, CDR2 YSLEER. The CDR3 length is 15 residues. CDR3 residues: CASSQGPQGGLEAFF. The CDR3 DNA reads as TGCGCCAGCAGCCAAGGCCCTCAGGGGGGCCTTGAAGCTTTCTTT.

V is TRBV11-1 and J is TRBJ2-7; no clear D. This CDR3 has 14 residues. V was shortened by 1 base and J by 7 bases, with 14 bases between the two germline ends. The germline V gene encodes CDR1 SGHAT and CDR2 FQDESV (reference sequence). This CDR3 is CASSLGTTEREQYF. In DNA, the CDR3 is TGTGCCAGCAGCTTAGGTACTACTGAGAGGGAGCAGTACTTC.

The chain recombines TRBV7-2 with TRBJ1-2; TRBD1 matches at 11 bases. Per the germline V gene, CDR1 is SGHTA and CDR2 is FQGNSA. With V trimmed by 5 bases and J by 9 bases, 17 bases remained unmatched. The CDR3 is made up of 17 amino acids. The CDR3 loop reads CASSIRARPGQGESYTF. The CDR3 DNA reads TGTGCCAGCAGCATTCGTGCTCGCCCGGGACAGGGGGAGAGCTACACCTTC.